The T cell receptor beta chain described here comes from a study of blood T cell repertoires in COVID-19 (dated by TCRdb to 2019 to 2021). For the wider study: The collaborator samples originated in the United States, Italy and Spain and spanned the acute and convalescent phases of COVID-19. The prospective study material was composed of cDNA or gDNA derived from T cells, B-cell-depleted T cells, or PBMCs. The samples were drawn from two sources: the first 160 participants of the ongoing ImmuneRACE study, and 950 to 1,500 subjects contributed by 6 global collaborators. A freely available public database, intended as a resource for researchers studying the immune response to SARS-CoV-2, is where the repertoires were released. Nearly every sample came with metadata listing a de-identified subject ID, COVID-19 status, age in years and sex. Where HLA class I and class II types were available, the types were taken from metadata supplied by the sample provider, not from assay-based typing. Deeply sampled blood TCRbeta repertoires from subjects exposed to, actively infected with, or recovered from COVID-19 were included in the dataset.

The full study reports these points: The quantity of clinical and demographic metadata differed by source and by participant and was supplied without curation.

V is clipped by 5 bases and J by 11 bases, and the sequence between their germline boundaries is 18 bases long. The CDR3 has 13 amino acids, counting the end cysteine and phenylalanine. Kept here is only the CDR3 DNA, which spans 39 bases and is read in frame from base 1. As encoded in the germline V gene (reference sequence), CDR1 is SEHNR while CDR2 is FQNEAQ. Each collaborating institution followed its own protocols to collect whole blood in K2EDTA tubes. For TCRbeta analysis, collaborators shipped samples as frozen whole blood, isolated PBMCs, or DNA extracted from either of those sample types. With respect to this clone: Its cognate antigen has yet to be identified. The input lacks base qualities; no much larger clone sits a single base away.

TCRbeta CDR3 regions were amplified from genomic DNA by means of the immunoSEQ Assay, a bias-controlled multiplex PCR. The study's processing was this. Nucleated cell counts per sample were estimated from amplification of reference gene primers within the assay. To quantify the absolute abundance of each unique TCRbeta CDR3 rearrangement, sequence reads were collapsed and filtered. For each sample, productive Simpson clonality was calculated by taking the square root of Simpson's diversity index across productive rearrangements. TCRdb re-hosts the immuneACCESS table, in-frame sequences only. Its copies lack some clones; in the studies checked, an unresolved V gene accounts for under half of them, and the cause for the rest is not known. Clone size and V and J calls were adopted from that table, with D and trimming inferred from the DNA. Within this sample are approximately 350,000 clones, with approximately 82% of them counted one time only. 2.5% to 3% of the sample lies in the top ten.

Specimen: peripheral blood. The TCR originated in a man aged 25-40 years with active or convalescent COVID-19. Rearrangement joined TRBV7-9 to TRBJ1-1; a tentative D match to TRBD1 spans 5 bases. The DNA reads as follows: TGTGCCAGCAGCCCGGGCCCCGGGGGAGGGGCTTTCTTT. Translated, it reads CASSPGPGGGAFF.